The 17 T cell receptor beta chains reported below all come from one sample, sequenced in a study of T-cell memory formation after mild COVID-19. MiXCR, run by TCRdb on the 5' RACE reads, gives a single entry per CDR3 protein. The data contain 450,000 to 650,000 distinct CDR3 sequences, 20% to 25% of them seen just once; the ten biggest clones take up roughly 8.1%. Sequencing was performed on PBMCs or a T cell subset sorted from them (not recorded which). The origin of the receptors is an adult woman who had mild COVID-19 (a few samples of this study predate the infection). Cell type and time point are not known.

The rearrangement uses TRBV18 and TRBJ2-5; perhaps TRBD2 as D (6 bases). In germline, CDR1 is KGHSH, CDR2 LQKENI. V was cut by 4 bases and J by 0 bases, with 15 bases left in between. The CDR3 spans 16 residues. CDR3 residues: CASSLNSRGYQETQYF. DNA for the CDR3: TGTGCCAGCTCACTCAACAGCCGGGGGTACCAAGAGACCCAGTACTTC.

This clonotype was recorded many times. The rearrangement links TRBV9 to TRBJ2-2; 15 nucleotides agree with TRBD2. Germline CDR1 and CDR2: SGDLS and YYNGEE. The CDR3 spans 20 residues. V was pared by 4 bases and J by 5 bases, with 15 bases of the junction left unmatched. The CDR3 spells CASSKTPGLAGGAITGELFF. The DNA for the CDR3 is TGTGCCAGCAGCAAGACTCCGGGACTAGCGGGAGGCGCCATTACCGGGGAGCTGTTTTTT.

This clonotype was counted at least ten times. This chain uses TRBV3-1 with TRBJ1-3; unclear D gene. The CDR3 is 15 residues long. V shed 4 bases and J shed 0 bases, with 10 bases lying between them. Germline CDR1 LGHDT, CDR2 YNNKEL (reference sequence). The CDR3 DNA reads TGTGCCAGCAGCCCCTCGGCCACCTCTGGAAACACCATATATTTT. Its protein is CASSPSATSGNTIYF.

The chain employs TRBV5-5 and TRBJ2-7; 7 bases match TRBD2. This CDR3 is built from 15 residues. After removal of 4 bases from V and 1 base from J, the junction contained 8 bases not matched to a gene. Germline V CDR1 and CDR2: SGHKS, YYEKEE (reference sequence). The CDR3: CASSVDAGVSYEQYF. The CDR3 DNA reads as TGTGCCAGCAGCGTCGACGCGGGAGTGTCCTACGAGCAGTACTTC. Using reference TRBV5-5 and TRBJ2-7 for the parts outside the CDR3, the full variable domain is DAGVTQSPTHLIKTRGQQVTLRCSPISGHKSVSWYQQVLGQGPQFIFQYYEKEERGRGNFPDRFSARQFPNYSSELNVNALLLGDSALYLCASSVDAGVSYEQYFGPGTRLTVT.

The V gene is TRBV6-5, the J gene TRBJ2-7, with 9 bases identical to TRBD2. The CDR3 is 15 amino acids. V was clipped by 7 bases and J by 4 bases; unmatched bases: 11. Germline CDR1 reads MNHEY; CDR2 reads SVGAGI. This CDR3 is CASTLGGGLAYEQYF. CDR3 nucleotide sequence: TGTGCCAGCACCCTGGGGGGGGGACTAGCTTACGAGCAGTACTTC.

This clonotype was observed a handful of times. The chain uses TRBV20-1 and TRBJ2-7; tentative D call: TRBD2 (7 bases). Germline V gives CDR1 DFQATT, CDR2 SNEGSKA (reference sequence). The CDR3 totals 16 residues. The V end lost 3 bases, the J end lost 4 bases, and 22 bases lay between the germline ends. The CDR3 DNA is TGCAGTGCTAGGGGGGGGCCTAGCGGAGATTTATACGAGCAGTACTTC. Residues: CSARGGPSGDLYEQYF.

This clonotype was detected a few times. CDR3 in DNA: TGTGCCAGCAGCCACGGACGGTACCAAGAGACCCAGTACTTC. It specifies CASSHGRYQETQYF. The chain employs TRBV7-9 and TRBJ2-5; D call uncertain. This CDR3 comprises 14 residues. In germline, CDR1 is SEHNR, CDR2 FQNEAQ (reference sequence). Trimming left V 5 bases short and J 0 bases short, with 10 bases between.

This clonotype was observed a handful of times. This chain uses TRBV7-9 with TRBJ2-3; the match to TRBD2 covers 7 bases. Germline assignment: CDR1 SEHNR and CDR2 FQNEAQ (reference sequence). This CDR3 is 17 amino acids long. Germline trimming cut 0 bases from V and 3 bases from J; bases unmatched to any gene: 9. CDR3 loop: CASSLARDYQETDTQYF. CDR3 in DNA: TGTGCCAGCAGCTTAGCGCGGGACTACCAAGAGACAGATACGCAGTATTTT.

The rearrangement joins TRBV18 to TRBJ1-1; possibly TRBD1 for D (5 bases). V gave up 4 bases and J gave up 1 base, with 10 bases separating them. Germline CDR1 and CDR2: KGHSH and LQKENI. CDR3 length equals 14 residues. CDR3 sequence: CASSLHTGNTEAFF. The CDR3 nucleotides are TGTGCCAGCTCACTACATACAGGGAACACTGAAGCTTTCTTT.

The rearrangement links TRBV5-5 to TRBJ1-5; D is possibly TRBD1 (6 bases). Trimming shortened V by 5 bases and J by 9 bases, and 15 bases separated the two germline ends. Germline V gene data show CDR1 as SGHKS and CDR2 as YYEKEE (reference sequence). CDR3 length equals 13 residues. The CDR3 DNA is TGTGCCAGCAGTTCACGGGGGCCGGGGCCCCAGCATTTT. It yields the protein CASSSRGPGPQHF.

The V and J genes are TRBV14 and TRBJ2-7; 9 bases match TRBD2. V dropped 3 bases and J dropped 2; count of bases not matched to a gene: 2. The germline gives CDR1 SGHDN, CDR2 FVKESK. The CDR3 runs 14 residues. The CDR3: CASSHERGAYEQYF. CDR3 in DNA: TGTGCCAGCAGCCATGAGCGGGGGGCCTACGAGCAGTACTTC. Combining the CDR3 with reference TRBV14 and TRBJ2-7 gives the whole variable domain EAGVTQFPSHSVIEKGQTVTLRCDPISGHDNLYWYRRVMGKEIKFLLHFVKESKQDESGMPNNRFLAERTGGTYSTLKVQPAELEDSGVYFCASSHERGAYEQYFGPGTRLTVT.

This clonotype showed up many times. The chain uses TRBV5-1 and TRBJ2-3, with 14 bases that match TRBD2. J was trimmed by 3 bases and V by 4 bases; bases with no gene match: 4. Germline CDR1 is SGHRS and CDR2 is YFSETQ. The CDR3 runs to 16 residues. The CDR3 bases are TGCGCCAGCAGCCGGGGACTAGCGGGAGAGACAGATACGCAGTATTTT. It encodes CASSRGLAGETDTQYF.

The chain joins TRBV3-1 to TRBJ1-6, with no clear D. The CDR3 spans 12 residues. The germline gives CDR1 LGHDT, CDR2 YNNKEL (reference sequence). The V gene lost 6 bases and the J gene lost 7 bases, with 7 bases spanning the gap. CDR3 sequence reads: CASRSGNSPLHF. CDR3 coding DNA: TGTGCCAGCAGATCGGGGAATTCACCCCTCCACTTT. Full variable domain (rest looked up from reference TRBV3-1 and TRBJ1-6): DTAVSQTPKYLVTQMGNDKSIKCEQNLGHDTMYWYKQDSKKFLKIMFSYNNKELIINETVPNRFSPKSPDKAHLNLHINSLELGDSAVYFCASRSGNSPLHFGNGTRLTVT.

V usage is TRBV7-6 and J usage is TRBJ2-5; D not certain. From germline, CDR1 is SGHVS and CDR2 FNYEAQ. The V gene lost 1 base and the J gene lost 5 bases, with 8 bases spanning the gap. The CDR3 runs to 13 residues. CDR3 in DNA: TGTGCCAGCAGCTTAGTATTCCGTGAGACCCAGTACTTC. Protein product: CASSLVFRETQYF.

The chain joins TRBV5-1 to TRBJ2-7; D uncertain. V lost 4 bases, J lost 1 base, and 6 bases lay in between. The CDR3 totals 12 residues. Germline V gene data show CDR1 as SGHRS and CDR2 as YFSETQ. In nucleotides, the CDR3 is TGCGCCAGCAGCGCTCAATCCTACGAGCAGTACTTC. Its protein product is CASSAQSYEQYF.

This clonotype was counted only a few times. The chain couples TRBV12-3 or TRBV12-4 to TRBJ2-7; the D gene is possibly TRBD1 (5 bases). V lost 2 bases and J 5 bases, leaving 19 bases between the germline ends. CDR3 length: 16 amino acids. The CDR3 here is CASSLTRTGPSHEQYF. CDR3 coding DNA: TGTGCCAGCAGTTTAACCCGAACAGGCCCCAGCCACGAGCAGTACTTC.

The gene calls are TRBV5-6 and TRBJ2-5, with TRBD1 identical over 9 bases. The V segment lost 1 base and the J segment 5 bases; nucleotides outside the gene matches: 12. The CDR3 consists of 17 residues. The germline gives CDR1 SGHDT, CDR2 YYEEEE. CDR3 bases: TGTGCCAGCAGCTTGACCCAGGGGACAGGGTCGGGTGAGACCCAGTACTTC. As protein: CASSLTQGTGSGETQYF.